This TCR beta chain was obtained from a study of beta chain features in type 1 diabetes. Sequencing targeted expressed TCRB transcripts, as all isolated RNA had been reverse transcribed. Produced via immunoSEQ multiplex PCR; TCRdb's table is partial and in-frame only. Of fewer than 650,000 clones listed, around a sixth are singletons. This clone was observed a few times. The CDR3 runs to 11 residues. Germline CDR1 is MDHEN and CDR2 is SYDVKM. V gave up 8 bases and J gave up 2 bases, with 7 bases separating them. The TCR was taken from a young man in good health. V usage is TRBV28 and J usage is TRBJ2-7, with unresolved D. The sequenced material came from naive CD4+ T cells from blood. CDR3 in DNA: TGTGCCAGCCGTGGGGCCTACGAGCAGTACTTC. Translating it yields CASRGAYEQYF.